This passage covers 20 T cell receptor beta chains from one sample sequenced in a study of blood T cell repertoires in COVID-19. Sequenced by immunoSEQ multiplex PCR; TCRdb stores in-frame clones only, minus some. The sample includes about 150,000 clones, approximately 90% of them seen just once. Sequenced material: PBMCs or T cells enriched from blood (not recorded which). The receptors were sampled from a woman under 40 with acute COVID-19.

J is TRBJ1-5 and V is TRBV9, with D hard to call. V lost 4 bases, J lost 9 bases, and 17 bases lay in between. CDR1 is SGDLS, CDR2 YYNGEE, per germline. The CDR3 extends over 14 amino acids. The CDR3 sequence is CASSPRREGGPQHF. DNA for the CDR3: TGTGCCAGCAGCCCAAGGAGGGAAGGAGGGCCCCAGCATTTT.

The V and J genes are TRBV2 and TRBJ1-4, with D unresolved. Trimming stripped 4 bases from V and 7 bases from J, with 13 bases between. The CDR3 runs 14 residues. The germline V gene encodes CDR1 SNHLY and CDR2 FYNNEI. CDR3 loop: CASSAQLAGEKLFF. The CDR3, as DNA: TGTGCCAGCAGTGCGCAACTTGCAGGTGAAAAACTGTTTTTT.

CDR3 nucleotide sequence: TGTGCCAGCAGCTTTAGCCAGAACACTGAAGCTTTCTTT. The encoded protein is CASSFSQNTEAFF. The rearrangement joins TRBV11-1 to TRBJ1-1, with D unresolved. This CDR3 is 13 amino acids long. Germline CDR1 is SGHAT and CDR2 is FQDESV (reference sequence). V shed 3 bases and J shed 1 base, with 6 bases lying between them.

V and J are TRBV7-2 and TRBJ2-3; 8 bases agree with TRBD2. Per germline, CDR1 SGHTA and CDR2 FQGNSA. J gave up 5 bases and V 3 bases, and 10 bases lay outside the gene matches. The CDR3 has 16 residues. The CDR3 DNA is TGTGCCAGCAGCTTGTCCGGACTAGCTGCGGGAGATACGCAGTATTTT. It specifies CASSLSGLAAGDTQYF.

This chain's CDR3 is CASSVVAGPYEQYF. The CDR3 DNA is TGTGCCAGCAGCGTAGTAGCGGGGCCCTACGAGCAGTACTTC. The genes are TRBV9 and TRBJ2-7, with 8 positions matching TRBD2. V was pared by 0 bases and J by 2 bases, with 1 base of the junction left unmatched. Germline CDR1 is SGDLS and CDR2 is YYNGEE. CDR3 length equals 14 residues.

The chain employs TRBV9 and TRBJ1-2, with D tentatively TRBD1 (6 bases). The CDR3 is made up of 13 amino acids. The V gene lost 0 bases and the J gene lost 6 bases, with 9 bases spanning the gap. Germline loops: CDR1 SGDLS, CDR2 YYNGEE. The CDR3 bases are TGTGCCAGCAGCGTAGGGGCAGGGGATGGCTACACCTTC. It is translated as CASSVGAGDGYTF.

The rearrangement joins TRBV7-2 to TRBJ2-1, with unresolved D. The CDR3 spans 15 residues. V lost 2 bases and J 6 bases, leaving 14 bases between the germline ends. The germline V gene has CDR1 SGHTA and CDR2 FQGNSA. The CDR3 here is CASSLLTLPGNEQFF. The CDR3 DNA is TGTGCCAGCAGCTTACTTACACTACCGGGCAATGAGCAGTTCTTC. The whole variable domain, remainder taken from reference TRBV7-2 and TRBJ2-1, is GAGVSQSPSNKVTEKGKDVELRCDPISGHTALYWYRQSLGQGLEFLIYFQGNSAPDKSGLPSDRFSAERTGGSVSTLTIQRTQQEDSAVYLCASSLLTLPGNEQFFGPGTRLTVL.

The V and J genes are TRBV4-3 and TRBJ2-1; D may be TRBD1 (6 bases). V gave up 0 bases and J gave up 3 bases, with 15 bases separating them. Germline V gives CDR1 LGHNA, CDR2 YSLEER. This CDR3 is built from 17 residues. In DNA, the CDR3 is TGCGCCAGCAGCCAAGATTCCGCGACAGGCCTCTACAATGAGCAGTTCTTC. Protein: CASSQDSATGLYNEQFF.

This chain uses TRBV7-2 with TRBJ2-3, with 7 bases that match TRBD2. The CDR3 length is 14 residues. Germline lookup yields CDR1 SGHTA and CDR2 FQGNSA. Losses at the gene ends were 8 bases for V and 2 bases for J; bases not matched to a gene: 7. The CDR3 loop reads CASQRGPTTDTQYF. The CDR3 nucleotides read TGTGCCAGCCAGCGGGGACCCACCACAGATACGCAGTATTTT. Together with reference TRBV7-2 and TRBJ2-3, the CDR3 gives the full variable domain: GAGVSQSPSNKVTEKGKDVELRCDPISGHTALYWYRQSLGQGLEFLIYFQGNSAPDKSGLPSDRFSAERTGGSVSTLTIQRTQQEDSAVYLCASQRGPTTDTQYFGPGTRLTVL.

This clone was detected only once. This chain connects TRBV28 to TRBJ1-1; D is undetermined. The germline CDR1 and CDR2 sequences are MDHEN and SYDVKM. This CDR3 has 18 amino acids. V was trimmed by 3 bases and J by 5 bases, leaving 25 bases between them. The CDR3 spells CASSFVPPWAARSTEAFF. The DNA of the CDR3 is TGTGCCAGCAGTTTCGTCCCCCCCTGGGCCGCCCGAAGTACTGAAGCTTTCTTT.

V is TRBV27 and J is TRBJ2-7, with D maybe TRBD1 (5 bases). The CDR3 is 16 amino acids. Germline V lookup: CDR1 MNHEY, CDR2 SMNVEV (reference sequence). Trimming stripped 1 base from V and 4 bases from J, with 17 bases between. CDR3 coding DNA: TGTGCCAGCAGTTTATTAAGGGGAAAGGCCGTGTACGAGCAGTACTTC. Translated: CASSLLRGKAVYEQYF.

The chain carries TRBV5-1 and TRBJ2-5; 7 bases line up with TRBD2. Germline lookup yields CDR1 SGHRS and CDR2 YFSETQ. Unmatched junction bases numbered 4, after V lost 1 base and J lost 1 base. The CDR3 sequence is 15 residues long. The CDR3 spells CASSLFASGQETQYF. In DNA form, the CDR3 reads TGCGCCAGCAGCTTGTTTGCTAGCGGCCAAGAGACCCAGTACTTC.

The chain uses TRBV20-1 and TRBJ2-1; 11 positions match TRBD2. Germline V CDR1 and CDR2: DFQATT, SNEGSKA (reference sequence). This CDR3 has 17 amino acids. After removal of 3 bases from V and 2 bases from J, the junction contained 9 bases not matched to a gene. In DNA, the CDR3 is TGCAGTGCTAGTGGCCTAGCGGGAGGTGGGGCCTACAATGAGCAGTTCTTC. As protein: CSASGLAGGGAYNEQFF.

This chain connects TRBV9 to TRBJ2-1; D is perhaps TRBD2 (6 bases). Germline V gene data show CDR1 as SGDLS and CDR2 as YYNGEE. This CDR3 comprises 17 residues. V was clipped by 7 bases and J by 2 bases, with 22 bases between them. The CDR3 is CASSPSPGLPTYNEQFF. The CDR3, as DNA: TGTGCCAGCTCTCCTTCACCGGGACTCCCCACCTACAATGAGCAGTTCTTC.

This sequence joins TRBV5-8 and TRBJ1-3; D might be TRBD1 (5 bases). The V and J ends lost 4 bases and 4 bases respectively, with 9 bases between them. The length of the CDR3 is 13 residues. CDR1 and CDR2 from the germline V gene are SGHTS and YDEGEE. The CDR3 bases are TGTGCCAGCAGCCCCCGACAGGGAAACACCATATATTTT. As protein: CASSPRQGNTIYF.

This sequence joins TRBV19 and TRBJ1-3; a weak D match, TRBD1 (6 bases). CDR1 LNHDA and CDR2 SQIVND come from the germline V gene (reference sequence). Trimming took off 1 base at V and 2 bases at J, with 9 bases between the two ends. The CDR3 is made up of 15 amino acids. This CDR3 is CASSIAGTTGNTIYF. The CDR3 DNA sequence: TGTGCCAGTAGTATAGCGGGGACAACTGGAAACACCATATATTTT.

The gene calls are TRBV9 and TRBJ2-2; D is possibly TRBD2 (6 bases). Germline assignment: CDR1 SGDLS and CDR2 YYNGEE. The CDR3 sequence is 16 residues long. Trimming removed 0 bases from V and 4 bases from J, with 13 bases in between. The CDR3 DNA reads TGTGCCAGCAGCGTAGATGCGGGGCTGGCCACCGGGGAGCTGTTTTTT. Encoded protein: CASSVDAGLATGELFF.

The gene calls are TRBV6-5 and TRBJ1-4; 8 nucleotides line up with TRBD1. The germline gives CDR1 MNHEY, CDR2 SVGAGI. CDR3 size: 13 residues. Trimming cost V 8 bases and J 6 bases; bases outside gene matches: 5. CDR3 sequence: CASRDRLYEKLFF. CDR3 coding DNA: TGTGCCAGCCGGGACAGGCTGTATGAAAAACTGTTTTTT.

The V and J genes are TRBV5-6 and TRBJ2-1; 10 positions agree with TRBD2. CDR3 length: 17 amino acids. Germline V gene sequence: CDR1 SGHDT, CDR2 YYEEEE. V lost 6 bases, J lost 5 bases, and 14 bases stayed unmatched. The CDR3 loop is CASNPSSGGTLDNEQFF. Written as DNA, the CDR3 is TGTGCCAGCAACCCGTCTAGCGGGGGCACCTTGGACAATGAGCAGTTCTTC.

The chain carries TRBV5-1 and TRBJ1-6; the D gene is possibly TRBD1 (5 bases). Trimming took off 4 bases at V and 1 base at J, with 15 bases between the two ends. There are 17 residues in the CDR3. Germline V gene data show CDR1 as SGHRS and CDR2 as YFSETQ. The DNA for the CDR3 is TGCGCCAGCAGCCCGAGGAGCGGGGGGTCCTATAATTCACCCCTCCACTTT. Amino acids: CASSPRSGGSYNSPLHF.